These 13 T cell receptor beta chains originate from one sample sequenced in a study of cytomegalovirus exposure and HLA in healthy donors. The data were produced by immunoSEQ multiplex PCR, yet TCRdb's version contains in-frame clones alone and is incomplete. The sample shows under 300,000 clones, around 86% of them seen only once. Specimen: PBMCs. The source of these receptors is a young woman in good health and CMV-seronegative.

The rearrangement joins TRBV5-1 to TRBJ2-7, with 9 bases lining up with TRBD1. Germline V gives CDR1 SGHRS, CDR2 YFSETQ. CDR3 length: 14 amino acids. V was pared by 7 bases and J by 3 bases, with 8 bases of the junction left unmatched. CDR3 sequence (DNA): TGCGCCAGCCGCAGACCGGGACAGGGCTACGAGCAGTACTTC. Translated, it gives CASRRPGQGYEQYF.

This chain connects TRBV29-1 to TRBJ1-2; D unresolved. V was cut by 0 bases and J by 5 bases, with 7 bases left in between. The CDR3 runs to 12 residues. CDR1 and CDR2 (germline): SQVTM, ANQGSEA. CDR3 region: CSVEDHEYGYTF. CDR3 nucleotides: TGCAGCGTTGAAGATCACGAGTATGGCTACACCTTC.

This CDR3 reads CASFIGGSYNEQFF. Here the CDR3 DNA reads TGTGCCAGCTTTATCGGGGGTTCCTACAATGAGCAGTTCTTC. J is TRBJ2-1 and V is TRBV6-1; possible D gene TRBD2, 6 bases. Germline values: CDR1 MNHNS, CDR2 SASEGT. This CDR3 is built from 14 residues. Between the trimmed V and J ends, which lost 8 bases and 1 base, there was a span of 12 bases.

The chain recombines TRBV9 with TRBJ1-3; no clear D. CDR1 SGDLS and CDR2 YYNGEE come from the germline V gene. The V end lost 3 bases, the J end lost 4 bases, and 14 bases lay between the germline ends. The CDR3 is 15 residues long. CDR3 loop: CASSEQAIPGNTIYF. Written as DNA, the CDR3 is TGTGCCAGCAGCGAGCAGGCGATTCCGGGAAACACCATATATTTT.

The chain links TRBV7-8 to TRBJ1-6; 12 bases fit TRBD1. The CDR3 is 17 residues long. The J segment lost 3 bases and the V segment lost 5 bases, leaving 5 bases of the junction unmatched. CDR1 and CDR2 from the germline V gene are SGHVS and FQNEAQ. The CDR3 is CASSLGTGGLYNSPLHF. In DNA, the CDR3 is TGTGCCAGCAGCCTTGGGACAGGGGGCCTCTATAATTCACCCCTCCACTTT. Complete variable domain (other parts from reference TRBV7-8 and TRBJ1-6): GAGVSQSPRYKVAKRGQDVALRCDPISGHVSLFWYQQALGQGPEFLTYFQNEAQLDKSGLPSDRFFAERPEGSVSTLKIQRTQQEDSAVYLCASSLGTGGLYNSPLHFGNGTRLTVT.

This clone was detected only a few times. The CDR3 is CASSLTGENTEAFF. CDR3 nucleotide sequence: TGTGCCAGCAGTTTAACAGGGGAGAACACTGAAGCTTTCTTT. V gene TRBV28 combines with J gene TRBJ1-1; 7 nucleotides align to TRBD1. Germline V gene sequence: CDR1 MDHEN, CDR2 SYDVKM. V shed 2 bases and J 1 base; nucleotides not matched to a gene: 1. This CDR3 is 14 amino acids long. The whole variable domain, filled in from reference TRBV28 and TRBJ1-1, reads DVKVTQSSRYLVKRTGEKVFLECVQDMDHENMFWYRQDPGLGLRLIYFSYDVKMKEKGDIPEGYSVSREKKERFSLILESASTNQTSMYLCASSLTGENTEAFFGQGTRLTVV.

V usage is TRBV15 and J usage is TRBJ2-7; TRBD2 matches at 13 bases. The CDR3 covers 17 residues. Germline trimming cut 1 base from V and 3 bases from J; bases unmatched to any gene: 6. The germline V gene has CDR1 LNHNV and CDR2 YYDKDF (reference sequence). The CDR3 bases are TGTGCCACCAGCAGAGGGACTAGCGGGGGCCTGATCTACGAGCAGTACTTC. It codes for CATSRGTSGGLIYEQYF.

The CDR3 nucleotides are TGTGCCAGCAGCCCCGGGACGGGGGAACAGCCCCAGCATTTT. Encoded protein: CASSPGTGEQPQHF. This rearrangement joins TRBV6-5 to TRBJ1-5; TRBD1 is a possible D gene (5 bases). The CDR3 extends over 14 amino acids. Germline-derived CDR1 and CDR2 are MNHEY and SVGAGI. The V and J ends lost 6 bases and 7 bases respectively, with 16 bases between them.

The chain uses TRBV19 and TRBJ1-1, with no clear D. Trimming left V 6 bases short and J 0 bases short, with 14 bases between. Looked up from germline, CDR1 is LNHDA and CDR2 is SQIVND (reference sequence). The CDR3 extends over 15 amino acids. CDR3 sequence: CASRIPFTVNTEAFF. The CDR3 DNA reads TGTGCCAGTAGGATACCCTTCACAGTGAACACTGAAGCTTTCTTT. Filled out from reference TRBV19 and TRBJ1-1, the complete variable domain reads DGGITQSPKYLFRKEGQNVTLSCEQNLNHDAMYWYRQDPGQGLRLIYYSQIVNDFQKGDIAEGYSVSREKKESFPLTVTSAQKNPTAFYLCASRIPFTVNTEAFFGQGTRLTVV.

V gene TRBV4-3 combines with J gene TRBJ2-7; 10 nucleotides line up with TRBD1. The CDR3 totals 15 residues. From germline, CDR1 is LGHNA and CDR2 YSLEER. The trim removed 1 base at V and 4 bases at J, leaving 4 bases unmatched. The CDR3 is CASSQVPGQGYEQYF. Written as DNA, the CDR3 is TGCGCCAGCAGCCAAGTCCCGGGACAGGGGTACGAGCAGTACTTC.

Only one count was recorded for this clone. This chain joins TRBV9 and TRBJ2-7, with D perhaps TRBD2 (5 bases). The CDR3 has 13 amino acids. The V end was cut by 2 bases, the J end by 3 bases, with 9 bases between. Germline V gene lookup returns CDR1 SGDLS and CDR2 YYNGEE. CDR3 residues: CASSVDSNYEQYF. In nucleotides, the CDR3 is TGTGCCAGCAGCGTGGACTCAAACTACGAGCAGTACTTC.

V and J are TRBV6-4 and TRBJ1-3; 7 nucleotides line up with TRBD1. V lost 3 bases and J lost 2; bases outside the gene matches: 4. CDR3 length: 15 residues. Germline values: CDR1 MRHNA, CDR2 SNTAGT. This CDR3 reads CASSETGEPGNTIYF. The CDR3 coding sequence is TGTGCCAGCAGTGAAACAGGGGAACCTGGAAACACCATATATTTT.

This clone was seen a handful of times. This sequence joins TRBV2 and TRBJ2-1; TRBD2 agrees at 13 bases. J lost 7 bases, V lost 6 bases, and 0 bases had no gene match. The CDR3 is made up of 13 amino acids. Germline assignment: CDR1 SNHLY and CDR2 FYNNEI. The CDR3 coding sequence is TGTGCCAGCAGACTAGCGGGAGGGAATGAGCAGTTCTTC. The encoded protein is CASRLAGGNEQFF.